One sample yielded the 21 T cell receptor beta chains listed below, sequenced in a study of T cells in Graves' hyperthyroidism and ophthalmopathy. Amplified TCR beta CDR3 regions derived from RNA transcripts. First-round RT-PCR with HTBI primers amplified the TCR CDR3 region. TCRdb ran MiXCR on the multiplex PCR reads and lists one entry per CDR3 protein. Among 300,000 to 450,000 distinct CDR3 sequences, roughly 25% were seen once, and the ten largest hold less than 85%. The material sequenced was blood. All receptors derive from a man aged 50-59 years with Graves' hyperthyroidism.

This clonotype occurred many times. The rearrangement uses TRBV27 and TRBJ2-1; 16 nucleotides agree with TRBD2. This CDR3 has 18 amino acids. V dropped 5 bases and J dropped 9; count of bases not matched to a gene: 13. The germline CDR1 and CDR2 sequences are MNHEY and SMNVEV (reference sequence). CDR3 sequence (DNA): TGTGCCAGCAGTGTTACCGGGACTAGCGGGAGGGCCTTTCCTGAGCAGTTCTTC. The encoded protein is CASSVTGTSGRAFPEQFF.

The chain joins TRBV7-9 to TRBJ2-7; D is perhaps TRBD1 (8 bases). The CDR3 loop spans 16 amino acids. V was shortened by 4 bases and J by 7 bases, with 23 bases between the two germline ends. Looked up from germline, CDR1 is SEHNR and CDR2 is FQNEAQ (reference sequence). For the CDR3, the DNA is TGTGCCAGCAGCTCTCCGGACAGGGACTACTCTGAGGAGCAGTACTTC. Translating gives CASSSPDRDYSEEQYF.

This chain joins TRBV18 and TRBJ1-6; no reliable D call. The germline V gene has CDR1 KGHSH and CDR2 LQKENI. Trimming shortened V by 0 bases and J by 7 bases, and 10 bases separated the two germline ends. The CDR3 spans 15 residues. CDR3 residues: CASSPPEGLNSPLHF. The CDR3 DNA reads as TGTGCCAGCTCACCACCCGAGGGTCTAAATTCACCCCTCCACTTT.

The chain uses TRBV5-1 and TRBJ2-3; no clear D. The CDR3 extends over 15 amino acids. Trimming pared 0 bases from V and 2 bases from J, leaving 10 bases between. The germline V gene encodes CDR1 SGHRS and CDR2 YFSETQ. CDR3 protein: CASSLEARTTDTQYF. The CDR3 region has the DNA TGCGCCAGCAGCTTGGAAGCCAGAACCACAGATACGCAGTATTTT.

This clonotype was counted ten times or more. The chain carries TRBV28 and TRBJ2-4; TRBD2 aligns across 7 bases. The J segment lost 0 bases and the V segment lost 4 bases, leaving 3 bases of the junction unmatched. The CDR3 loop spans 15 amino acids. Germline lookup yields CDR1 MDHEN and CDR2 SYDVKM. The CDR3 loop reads CASSSRGVAKNIQYF. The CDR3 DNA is TGTGCCAGCAGTTCCCGGGGGGTAGCCAAAAACATTCAGTACTTC.

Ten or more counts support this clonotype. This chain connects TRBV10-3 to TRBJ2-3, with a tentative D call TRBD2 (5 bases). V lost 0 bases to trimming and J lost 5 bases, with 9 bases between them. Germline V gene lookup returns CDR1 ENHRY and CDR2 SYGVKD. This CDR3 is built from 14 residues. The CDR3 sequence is CAISESTRGDTQYF. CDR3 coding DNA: TGTGCCATCAGTGAGTCGACTCGGGGAGATACGCAGTATTTT.

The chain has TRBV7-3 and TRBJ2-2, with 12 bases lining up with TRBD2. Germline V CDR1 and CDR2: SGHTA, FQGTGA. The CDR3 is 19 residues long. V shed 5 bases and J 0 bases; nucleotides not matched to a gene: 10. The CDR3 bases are TGTGCCAGCAGCCCTAGACTAGCGGGAGCCTTAGCGAACACCGGGGAGCTGTTTTTT. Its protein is CASSPRLAGALANTGELFF.

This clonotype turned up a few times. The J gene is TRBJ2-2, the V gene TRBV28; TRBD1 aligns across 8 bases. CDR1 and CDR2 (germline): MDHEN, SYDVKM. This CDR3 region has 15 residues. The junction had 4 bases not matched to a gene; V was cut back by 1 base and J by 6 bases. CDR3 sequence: CASSLYRGISGELFF. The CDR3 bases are TGTGCCAGCAGTTTATACAGGGGGATATCCGGGGAGCTGTTTTTT.

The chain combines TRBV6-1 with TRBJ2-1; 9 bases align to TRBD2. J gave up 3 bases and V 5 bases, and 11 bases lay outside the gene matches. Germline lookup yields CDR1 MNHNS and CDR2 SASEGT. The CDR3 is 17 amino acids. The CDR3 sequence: CASSWPGGAGGYNEQFF. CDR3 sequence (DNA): TGTGCCAGCAGTTGGCCAGGGGGAGCGGGAGGCTACAATGAGCAGTTCTTC.

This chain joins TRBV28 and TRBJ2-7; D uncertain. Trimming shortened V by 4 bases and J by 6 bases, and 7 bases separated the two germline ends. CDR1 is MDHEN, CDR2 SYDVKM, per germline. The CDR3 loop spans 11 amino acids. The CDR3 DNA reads TGTGCCAGCAGTTCTCTGACCGAGCAGTACTTC. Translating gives CASSSLTEQYF.

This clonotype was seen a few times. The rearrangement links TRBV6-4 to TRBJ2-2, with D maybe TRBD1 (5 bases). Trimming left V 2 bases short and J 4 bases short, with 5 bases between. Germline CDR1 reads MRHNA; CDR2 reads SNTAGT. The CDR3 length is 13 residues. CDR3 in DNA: TGTGCCAGCAGTGACAGGGGCACCGGGGAGCTGTTTTTT. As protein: CASSDRGTGELFF.

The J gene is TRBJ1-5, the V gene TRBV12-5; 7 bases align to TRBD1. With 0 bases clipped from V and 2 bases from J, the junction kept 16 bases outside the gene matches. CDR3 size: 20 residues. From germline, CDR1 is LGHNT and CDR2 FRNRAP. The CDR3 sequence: CASGLVGGDSLRIGNQPQHF. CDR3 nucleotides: TGTGCTAGTGGTTTGGTAGGTGGGGACAGCCTACGTATTGGCAATCAGCCCCAGCATTTT.

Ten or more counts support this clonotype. The CDR3 DNA follows: TGTGCCAGCAGTCGGGACAGAGAAGCTTTCTTT. This gives the protein CASSRDREAFF. This rearrangement joins TRBV6-1 to TRBJ1-1, with 7 bases that match TRBD1. Germline CDR1 reads MNHNS; CDR2 reads SASEGT. The CDR3 length is 11 residues. The J segment lost 8 bases and the V segment lost 5 bases, leaving 2 bases of the junction unmatched.

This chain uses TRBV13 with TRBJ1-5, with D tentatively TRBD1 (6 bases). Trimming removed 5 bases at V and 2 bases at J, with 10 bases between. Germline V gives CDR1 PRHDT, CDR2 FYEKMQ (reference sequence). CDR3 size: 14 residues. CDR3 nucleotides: TGTGCCAGCAGCGCAGGACAGCGCAATCAGCCCCAGCATTTT. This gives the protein CASSAGQRNQPQHF. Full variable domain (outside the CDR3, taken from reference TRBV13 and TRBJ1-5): AAGVIQSPRHLIKEKRETATLKCYPIPRHDTVYWYQQGPGQDPQFLISFYEKMQSDKGSIPDRFSAQQFSDYHSELNMSSLELGDSALYFCASSAGQRNQPQHFGDGTRLSIL.

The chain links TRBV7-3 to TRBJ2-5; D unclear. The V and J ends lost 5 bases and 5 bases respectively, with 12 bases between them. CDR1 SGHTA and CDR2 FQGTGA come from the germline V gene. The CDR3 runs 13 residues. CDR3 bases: TGTGCCAGCAGCGCCACCCTAGGGGAGACCCAGTACTTC. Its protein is CASSATLGETQYF.

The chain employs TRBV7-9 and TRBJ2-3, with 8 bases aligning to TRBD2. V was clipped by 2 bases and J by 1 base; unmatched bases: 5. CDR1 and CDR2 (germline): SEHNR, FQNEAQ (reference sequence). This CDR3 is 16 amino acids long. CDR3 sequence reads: CASSLHSGRGTDTQYF. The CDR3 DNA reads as TGTGCCAGCAGCTTACACAGCGGGAGAGGCACAGATACGCAGTATTTT.

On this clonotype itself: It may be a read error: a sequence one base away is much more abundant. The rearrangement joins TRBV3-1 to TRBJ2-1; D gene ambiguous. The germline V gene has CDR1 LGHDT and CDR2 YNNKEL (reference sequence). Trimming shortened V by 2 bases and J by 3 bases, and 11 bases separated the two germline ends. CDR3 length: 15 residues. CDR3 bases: TGTGCCAGCAGCCAAAGCCCTCTAGGCTACAATGAGCAGTTCTTC. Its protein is CASSQSPLGYNEQFF.

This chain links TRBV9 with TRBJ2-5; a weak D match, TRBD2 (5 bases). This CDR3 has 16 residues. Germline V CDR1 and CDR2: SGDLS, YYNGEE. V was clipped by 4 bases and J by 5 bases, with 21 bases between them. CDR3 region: CASSLTEGGGGETQYF. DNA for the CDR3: TGTGCCAGCAGCCTAACCGAGGGCGGCGGTGGGGAGACCCAGTACTTC.

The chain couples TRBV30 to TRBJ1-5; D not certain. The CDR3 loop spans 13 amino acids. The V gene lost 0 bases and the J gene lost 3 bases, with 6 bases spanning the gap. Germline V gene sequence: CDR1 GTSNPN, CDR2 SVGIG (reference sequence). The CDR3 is CAWSVRLNQPQHF. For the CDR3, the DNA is TGTGCCTGGAGTGTACGCCTCAATCAGCCCCAGCATTTT.

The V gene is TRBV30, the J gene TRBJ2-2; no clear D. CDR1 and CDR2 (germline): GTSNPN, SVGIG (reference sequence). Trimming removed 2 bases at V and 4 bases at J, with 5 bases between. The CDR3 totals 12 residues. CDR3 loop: CAWSWATGELFF. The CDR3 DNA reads TGTGCCTGGAGTTGGGCCACCGGGGAGCTGTTTTTT.

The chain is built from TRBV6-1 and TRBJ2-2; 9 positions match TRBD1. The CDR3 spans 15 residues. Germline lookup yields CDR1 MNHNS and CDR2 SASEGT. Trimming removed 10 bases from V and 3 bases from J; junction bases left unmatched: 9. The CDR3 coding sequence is TGTGCCACCAGAACCGGGACAGGGTACACCGGGGAGCTGTTTTTT. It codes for CATRTGTGYTGELFF.